The rows below give T cell receptor beta chains drawn from one sample of a study of blood T cell repertoires in COVID-19. Only in-frame clones appear in the TCRdb table, and some are missing; sequencing was by immunoSEQ multiplex PCR. The repertoire consists of some 250,000 clones, with approximately 83% occurring once and the leading ten covering 3% to 3.5%. The sample was peripheral blood. The receptors come from a woman in her twenties or thirties who had recovered from COVID-19. CDR3s leave out the opening cysteine and the closing phenylalanine or tryptophan.

V: TRBV5-1; J: TRBJ2-7; CDR3: ASSSTTGYYEQY
V: TRBV14; J: TRBJ2-1; CDR3: ASSHSLQVGFYNEQF
V: TRBV5-1; J: TRBJ1-1; CDR3: ASSQAGQGWVGDTEAF
V: TRBV7-9; J: TRBJ1-2; CDR3: ASSGAGYGYT
V: TRBV9; J: TRBJ2-5; CDR3: ASSVGLAGREETQY
V: TRBV6-5; J: TRBJ1-6; CDR3: ASRPGQGNSPLH
V: TRBV11-2; J: TRBJ2-7; CDR3: ASSQDGAYEQY
V: TRBV2; J: TRBJ2-1; CDR3: ASSPSGGGYEQF
V: TRBV4-3; J: TRBJ2-2; CDR3: ASSPRPGGATGELF
V: TRBV18; J: TRBJ1-3; CDR3: ASSPGDRGSRSGNTIY
V: TRBV5-8; J: TRBJ1-2; CDR3: ASSYIRGNGYT
V: TRBV7-7; J: TRBJ2-5; CDR3: ASSTRHGQETQY
V: TRBV11-2; J: TRBJ1-2; CDR3: ASSLAGGEAPNYGYT
V: TRBV5-4; J: TRBJ2-5; CDR3: ASSLEQQETQY
V: TRBV29-1; J: TRBJ2-2; CDR3: SVAGGPTGELF
V: TRBV6-6; J: TRBJ2-7; CDR3: ASSYGGFDEQY